This T cell receptor (beta chain) was retrieved from a study of cytomegalovirus exposure and HLA in healthy donors (dated by TCRdb to about 2017). For context, the study as a whole: In an earlier analysis of about 560 of the donors, 250 to 350 Gb of sequence data and roughly 100 million unique TCR beta sequences from about 180 million T cells were reported. An earlier analysis of approximately 500 of the donors applied high-throughput TCR beta sequencing to assess whether each TCR beta V gene segment acted as functional or pseudogenic. Rather than drawing on any new phenotypic data, the later analysis identified candidate immune exposures from TCR beta sequences and the way those sequences occurred across donors. On average, 235,054 unique TCR beta nucleotide sequences were sequenced per donor among some 430 genotyped donors of the cohort, with 15% to 20% of those sequences being non-productive. Along with the roughly 610-subject first cohort, a separate validation cohort of over a hundred different subjects was used. The study combined high-throughput TCR immunosequencing, statistical association of individual TCRs with disease status, and machine learning to predict cytomegalovirus infection status. A later analysis re-analyzed previously published TCR beta repertoires from approximately 670 donors and added high-resolution HLA genotyping to study TCR occurrence patterns. Approximately 300 gigabases of sequencing data and around 85 million unique TCR sequences made up an early release that covered around 640 HLA-typed donors. The study aimed to test whether cataloging public T cell receptors could reveal signatures of past pathogen exposure. A later genetic analysis took genome-wide SNP genotypes for 398 of the 666 donors and used that subset as a discovery cohort. All discovery cohort repertoires had been generated using a single sequencing platform. Both class I and class II loci were covered by HLA typing, at four-digit resolution. Alongside the repertoire data, information on donor age, sex, ethnicity and CMV serostatus was compiled. The T cell repertoires of 670 or so subjects were profiled by immunosequencing and related to cytomegalovirus serostatus. Of the roughly 410 genotyped donors, over 80% were placed in the genetic ancestry cluster associated with self-reported Caucasian donors. Four or five DR-DQ haplotypes were handled as single units for association and clustering because linkage in the cohort was strong. The number of donors typed differed by locus, with roughly 620-640 for A, B, C, DRB1 and DQB1, around 500 for DQA1, nearly 610 for DPA1, and some 470 for DPB1.

Libraries were made using the immunoSEQ multiplex PCR assay. A mixture of 60 forward primers for TCR Vbeta segments and 13 reverse primers for TCR Jbeta segments was used in the multiplex PCR. The CDR3 region of rearranged TCR beta genes was amplified from genomic DNA with a multiplex PCR assay. Amplified TCR beta libraries were sequenced as 87-base-pair reads on the Illumina HiSeq System. On the authors' methods: In a later analysis, 70 million to 95 million unique TCR beta chains were counted across the 500 to 850 repertoires, and some 10 million of these chains were shared by at least two donors. Raw reads were error-corrected and collapsed into unique sequences by a nearest-neighbor algorithm in which closely related sequences were merged to remove PCR and sequencing errors. To assign V, D and J gene segments, CDR3 sequences were aligned to IMGT reference sequences. For a sequence to be retained, at least a six-nucleotide match to both a V gene segment and a J gene segment was required. Rearrangements were classified as productive when the CDR3 lacked stop codons and remained in frame with V and J, and all other rearrangements were classified as non-productive. CDR3 was defined according to IMGT convention as the region running from the second conserved V-encoded cysteine to the conserved J-encoded phenylalanine. The earlier analysis of around 640 of the donors excluded sequences that lacked an unambiguous match to a single V gene segment. In an earlier analysis of 500 to 750 of the donors, V segments were called functional above 56.7% productive rearrangements and were called segregating when the between-donor standard deviation exceeded 5%. A statistical classification framework was built to diagnose cytomegalovirus status from the catalog of TCR beta chain sequences. V and J gene assignment, in a later analysis, came from comparing TCR nucleotide sequences with IMGT/GENE-DB human TR gene sequences. A later analysis assigned CDR3 sequences and most-parsimonious VDJ recombination scenarios with the TCRdist pipeline. In a later analysis, each TCR beta chain was defined by its CDR3 amino acid sequence together with its V-gene family, and reads without a unique V-gene family were excluded. As a way to deal with suspected cross-contamination and a sequencing artifact, a later analysis dropped approximately 570 nucleotide sequences that were highly shared and had low generation probability. A later analysis calculated a clonal expansion index for each public chain from normalized within-repertoire ranks of inferred template counts. In a later analysis, generation probabilities were computed using a VDJ recombination model fitted to out-of-frame rearrangements, and the results were checked against IGoR. In a later analysis, TCR-TCR, TCR-HLA and TCR-CMV co-occurrence was scored with hypergeometric tests, and a repertoire-size bias correction was applied to TCR pairs. False discovery rates were estimated in a later analysis by permuting HLA or CMV assignments 20 times. In a later analysis, co-occurring TCRs were grouped using DBSCAN, and TCRdist sequence similarity was added for clustering within HLA-allele-positive subsets. Repertoires with fewer than 30,000 or more than 120,000 public chains were left out of co-occurrence clustering, as were a handful of repertoires with anomalous nucleotide sharing. TCRdb took over this immuneACCESS table, retaining in-frame rearrangements with V and J assigned. Such tables are incomplete; in checked studies, under half of the missing clones stem from an unresolved V gene, and the remainder is unexplained. That table gives V, J and clone size, and the DNA gave D and trimming. The sample yields about 90,000 clones; around 69% were counted once. Of the sample, 3.9% is held by the ten largest clones.

Points the paper makes about the study in general: An earlier analysis of 587 of the donors showed that most TCR beta V segments appeared in productive rearrangements either about 87% or about 30% of the time, which broadly matched IMGT annotations. The study gave a list of about 160 TCR beta chains associated with cytomegalovirus. In a later analysis, most CMV-associated TCR beta chains were found to appear HLA-restricted, with HLA associations seemingly driven largely by CMV exposure. Sequencing depth was assumed to be roughly uniform across donors in the presence/absence analyses, though that assumption may not hold. Some IMGT-functional V segments, including TRBV6-2 and TRBV6-3, could not be told apart with the 87-base-pair reads, so those segments were excluded. Because HLA typing was missing for some donors at each locus, association tests included only the typed subset. In a later analysis, several top co-occurrence clusters were reported to appear linked to parvovirus B19, influenza, CMV and Epstein-Barr virus. A later genetic analysis associated a missense DCLRE1C variant with V-gene and J-gene trimming of TCR beta chains, and an independent cohort replicated the association. Cytomegalovirus status was reported to be diagnosed by the classifier with high specificity and sensitivity in both the original and validation cohorts. In a later analysis, the rate of TCR association differed among HLA loci, with DRB1 alleles having the most associated TCRs and HLA-C alleles having the fewest. The cohort was sequenced for TCR beta chains only, and without alpha or paired-chain data the features that could be detected were limited. Correlated functional status among segregating V segments might be attributable to linkage disequilibrium, but an unknown experimental factor could not be ruled out. The authors suggested that the approach could potentially be generalized to other disease states and immunological phenotypes. For the cohort, immune exposure information was limited to CMV serostatus. A group of highly shared sequence variants was considered likely to be a technical artifact of the sequencing pipeline. Compared with equally common non-associated chains, HLA-associated TCR beta chains in a later analysis were more clonally expanded and had lower generation probabilities. When HLA alleles, especially DR and DQ, strongly co-occurred, TCR associations were difficult to assign to individual alleles. Because counts were too low, seventeen rarely observed V segments, including chromosome 9 orphons, were excluded from the earlier analysis of 587 of the donors. While some public TCRs were present in many individuals, most TCR sequences turned up only very rarely across donors. At a false discovery rate of 0.05, a later analysis linked fewer than 20,000 TCR beta sequences to specific HLA alleles. A further reported finding was that TCR beta sequences accurately predicted the HLA-A and HLA-B alleles for most subjects in the first cohort. According to a later genetic analysis, donors in an Asian-associated ancestry cluster had fewer N-insertions in productive TCRs than the roughly 700-donor mean. Three of the identified cytomegalovirus-associated TCR beta chains were confirmed in vitro to be specific for cytomegalovirus antigens.

A note on this clone: Its antigen is currently not known. Compared with germline, one end of the junction differs, possibly owing to a read error. Other DNA sequences in this specimen translate into the identical CDR3.

The cohort was made up of 500 to 850 healthy bone marrow donors. All cohort members were sampled while nominally healthy, although unrecorded immune exposures were likely present. The donor tested CMV seronegative, placing the donor among the approximately 360 seronegative members of the cohort. Each donor provided a peripheral blood sample, and peripheral blood mononuclear cells were used for TCR beta sequencing. The Qiagen DNeasy Blood Extraction Kit was used to extract genomic DNA from the blood cell samples. Reading from cysteine to phenylalanine, the CDR3 counts 14 amino acids. Only the CDR3 portion is preserved as DNA: 42 bases, with reading frame beginning at the first base. The germline V gene sets CDR1 to KGHSH and CDR2 to LQKENI.

The material sequenced was PBMCs. The chain was built from TRBV18 and TRBJ2-7; the D region possibly corresponds to TRBD1 (5 bases align). This TCR was sampled from a man aged 25-40 years in good health and CMV-seronegative. The DNA sequence is given as TGTGCCAGCTCACCACCAGGCAGGGAAAACGAGCAGTACTTT. Its protein reads: CASSPPGRENEQYF.